The next 12 T cell receptor beta chains were all read from a single sample in a study of Ad26.COV2.S vaccination and SARS-CoV-2 variants. Treatment denoted: roughly 18 received Ad26.COV2.S at low or high dose, single or two shots; roughly five received placebo; per-sample allocation not given. Sample collection was performed on day 63 after the first vaccine or placebo injection. This table comes from immunoSEQ multiplex PCR, and its TCRdb copy is limited to in-frame clones, with some not included. The profile shows some 390,000 clones, approximately 91% of them singletons. The material sequenced was peripheral blood, taken in a trial of Ad26.COV2.S vaccine versus placebo. The receptors shown here come from a person between 18 and 65 years old who received the Ad26.COV2.S COVID-19 vaccine or a placebo.

For this clone: A read error may account for a junction end that differs from germline. The V gene is TRBV28, the J gene TRBJ2-1, with 7 bases aligning to TRBD1. Germline V lookup: CDR1 MDHEN, CDR2 SYDVKM. This CDR3 is built from 14 residues. The CDR3 DNA follows: TGTGCCAGCAGTCCGGGACAGCCCTACGATGAGCAGTTCTTC. This encodes CASSPGQPYDEQFF.

This clone was seen only once. The chain links TRBV27 to TRBJ2-7; 8 positions match TRBD1. The V gene end was trimmed by 4 bases and the J gene end by 7 bases; junction bases not matched to a gene: 12. This CDR3 is built from 15 residues. Germline CDR1 reads MNHEY; CDR2 reads SMNVEV (reference sequence). The CDR3 region has the DNA TGTGCCAGCAGTTCTAGGGGACAGGTATCCTTTGAGCAGTACTTC. It is translated as CASSSRGQVSFEQYF.

The genes are TRBV28 and TRBJ2-1; 10 bases match TRBD2. Germline V CDR1 and CDR2: MDHEN, SYDVKM. There are 16 residues in the CDR3. J was trimmed by 5 bases and V by 1 base; bases with no gene match: 5. CDR3 in DNA: TGTGCCAGCAGTTTATTGGGGACTAGCGTGGACAATGAGCAGTTCTTC. Residues: CASSLLGTSVDNEQFF.

The rearrangement links TRBV27 to TRBJ2-5; D perhaps matches TRBD2 (5 bases). This CDR3 is 15 amino acids long. CDR1 MNHEY and CDR2 SMNVEV come from the germline V gene (reference sequence). V lost 6 bases and J 1 base, leaving 15 bases between the germline ends. The CDR3 region is CASRAQPGLQETQYF. In nucleotides, the CDR3 is TGTGCCAGCAGAGCGCAACCCGGACTCCAAGAGACCCAGTACTTC.

The chain carries TRBV14 and TRBJ1-1, with unresolved D. The CDR3 contains 13 residues. Per germline, CDR1 SGHDN and CDR2 FVKESK. V was cut by 2 bases and J by 1 base, with 5 bases left in between. The CDR3 is CASSQMANTEAFF. The DNA of the CDR3 is TGTGCCAGCAGCCAAATGGCGAACACTGAAGCTTTCTTT. The full variable domain, its missing parts supplied by reference TRBV14 and TRBJ1-1, is EAGVTQFPSHSVIEKGQTVTLRCDPISGHDNLYWYRRVMGKEIKFLLHFVKESKQDESGMPNNRFLAERTGGTYSTLKVQPAELEDSGVYFCASSQMANTEAFFGQGTRLTVV.

The V call is TRBV6-2 or TRBV6-3, the J call TRBJ2-2, with D hard to call. V lost 4 bases to trimming and J lost 6 bases, with 9 bases between them. Germline-derived CDR1 and CDR2 are MNHEY and SVGEGT. The CDR3 totals 13 residues. The CDR3 nucleotides read TGTGCCAGCAGTTTAGGAGTAGCCGGGGAGCTGTTTTTT. It encodes CASSLGVAGELFF.

V usage is TRBV29-1 and J usage is TRBJ2-1; D unclear. This CDR3 contains 13 residues. V was pared by 4 bases and J by 9 bases, with 16 bases between. Per germline, CDR1 SQVTM and CDR2 ANQGSEA. In DNA form, the CDR3 reads TGCAGCGTTGGGAGTCTTTCGGTGGGTGAGCAGTTCTTC. Translated: CSVGSLSVGEQFF.

This clone was found a few times. The gene calls are TRBV27 and TRBJ2-7, with unresolved D. Germline V gives CDR1 MNHEY, CDR2 SMNVEV (reference sequence). Trimming stripped 3 bases from V and 2 bases from J, with 14 bases between. This CDR3 is built from 15 residues. This CDR3 is CASSFNYESTYEQYF. CDR3 in DNA: TGTGCCAGCAGTTTTAATTACGAGTCCACCTACGAGCAGTACTTC.

The chain is built from TRBV7-2 and TRBJ2-6; D not certain. Trimming took 0 bases from V and 0 from J, leaving 6 bases between them. The V gene's germline CDR1 is SGHTA and CDR2 FQGNSA. The CDR3 spans 16 residues. CDR3 nucleotide sequence: TGTGCCAGCAGCTTAGCTTCTAGCTCTGGGGCCAACGTCCTGACTTTC. Translating gives CASSLASSSGANVLTF.

This chain links TRBV7-8 with TRBJ1-5; a possible D gene is TRBD1 (6 bases). This CDR3 region has 14 residues. V was pared by 1 base and J by 4 bases, with 8 bases between. The germline gives CDR1 SGHVS, CDR2 FQNEAQ. CDR3 protein: CASSLDRANQPQHF. CDR3 nucleotide sequence: TGTGCCAGCAGCTTAGACAGGGCAAATCAGCCCCAGCATTTT.

The rearrangement joins TRBV10-3 to TRBJ2-1; 14 nucleotides align to TRBD2. The length of the CDR3 is 17 residues. CDR1 is ENHRY and CDR2 is SYGVKD in the germline V gene. V shed 6 bases, J shed 9 bases, and the junction held 13 bases outside the gene matches. CDR3 in amino acids: CAISQNTGLAGEGEQFF. The DNA for the CDR3 is TGTGCCATCAGCCAAAACACGGGACTAGCGGGAGAGGGTGAGCAGTTCTTC.

J is TRBJ1-2 and V is TRBV7-9; 9 bases match TRBD1. V dropped 5 bases and J dropped 2; count of bases not matched to a gene: 6. Germline lookup yields CDR1 SEHNR and CDR2 FQNEAQ (reference sequence). The CDR3 spans 15 residues. CDR3 sequence reads: CASSSGQGRNYGYTF. The CDR3 nucleotides are TGTGCCAGCAGCAGCGGACAGGGGAGGAACTATGGCTACACCTTC.